This T cell receptor beta chain was sequenced during a study of blood T cell repertoires in COVID-19. In the study overall: COVID-19 samples collected from the United States, Italy and Spain covered acute and convalescent phases.

As processed by the authors: It was from reference gene primer amplification that nucleated cell counts were estimated. The protocol was immunoSEQ multiplex PCR, while the TCRdb copy is restricted to in-frame clones and leaves out a portion. V, J and clone size are those of that table, while D and trimming were read from the DNA. This repertoire shows 59,000 or so clones, approximately 87% found once; its top ten account for roughly 5%. The CDR3 is 14 amino acids. Per the germline V gene, CDR1 is SGDLS and CDR2 is YYNGEE. The trim removed 3 bases at V and 6 bases at J, leaving 6 bases unmatched. The chain employs TRBV9 and TRBJ2-1, with 7 bases that match TRBD1. Specimen: peripheral blood. The sequence was obtained from a human donor in a cohort sampled during active COVID-19. Here the CDR3 reads CASSDQTGFNEQFF. The CDR3 DNA reads as TGTGCCAGCAGCGACCAGACAGGGTTCAATGAGCAGTTCTTC.